This is a list of T cell receptor beta chains from one sample in a study of blood T cell repertoires in COVID-19. Method: immunoSEQ multiplex PCR; TCRdb's copy keeps in-frame clones and lacks some. This table has roughly 250,000 clones, around 89% appearing once. Sequencing input: peripheral blood. The receptors were gathered from a man aged 25-45 years with acute or convalescent COVID-19. CDR3s include the opening cysteine and the closing phenylalanine or tryptophan. Each record gives: clone size, V gene, J gene, D gene, CDR3 protein, CDR3 DNA. The D gene is left open where the match is weak. Some rows have no size entry. The others give once, few or many, or a class for an expanded clone.

size: once; V: TRBV7-6; J: TRBJ1-2; D: TRBD1; CDR3: CASSPNRGHGYTF; DNA: TGTGCCAGCAGCCCAAACAGGGGTCATGGCTACACCTTC
size: .; V: TRBV19; J: TRBJ1-2; D: .; CDR3: CASSFINRANYGYTF; DNA: TGTGCCAGTAGTTTTATAAACAGGGCAAACTATGGCTACACCTTC
size: once; V: TRBV3-1/TRBV3-2; J: TRBJ1-1; D: .; CDR3: CASSQNGQLMNTEAFF; DNA: TGTGCCAGCAGCCAAAACGGACAGCTCATGAACACTGAAGCTTTCTTT
size: .; V: TRBV6-6; J: TRBJ2-7; D: TRBD2; CDR3: CASSLGLAGGGYEQYF; DNA: TGTGCCAGCAGTTTGGGACTAGCGGGAGGAGGCTACGAGCAGTACTTC
size: .; V: TRBV7-3; J: TRBJ2-3; D: TRBD2; CDR3: CASSLRGGRSDTQYF; DNA: TGTGCCAGTTCCCTCCGGGGGGGGCGATCGGATACGCAGTATTTT
size: .; V: TRBV7-2; J: TRBJ2-1; D: .; CDR3: CASSANRNPNEQFF; DNA: TGTGCCAGCAGCGCGAACAGGAACCCCAATGAGCAGTTCTTC
size: .; V: TRBV6-5; J: TRBJ2-3; D: TRBD2; CDR3: CASSYSRGDTQYF; DNA: TGTGCCAGCAGTTACTCGCGGGGGGATACGCAGTATTTT
size: .; V: TRBV6-5; J: TRBJ1-1; D: .; CDR3: CASSARQNTEAFF; DNA: TGTGCCAGCAGCGCCCGACAGAACACTGAAGCTTTCTTT
size: once; V: TRBV29-1; J: TRBJ1-4; D: TRBD1; CDR3: CSVGQGGEKLFF; DNA: TGCAGCGTTGGTCAGGGGGGTGAAAAACTGTTTTTT
size: once; V: TRBV7-9; J: TRBJ2-3; D: TRBD2; CDR3: CASSLGPGASGRRDTQYF; DNA: TGTGCCAGCAGCTTAGGACCTGGGGCTAGCGGGAGAAGAGATACGCAGTATTTT
size: .; V: TRBV30; J: TRBJ2-7; D: .; CDR3: CAWSAGITYEQYF; DNA: TGTGCCTGGAGTGCCGGGATCACCTACGAGCAGTACTTC
size: .; V: TRBV6-1; J: TRBJ1-2; D: .; CDR3: CASSELASRGPTF; DNA: TGTGCCAGCAGTGAACTAGCCAGCCGAGGCCCCACCTTC
size: .; V: TRBV14; J: TRBJ2-5; D: TRBD2; CDR3: CASSLTLAGAYQETQYF; DNA: TGTGCCAGCAGCCTCACGCTAGCGGGGGCGTACCAAGAGACCCAGTACTTC
size: .; V: TRBV7-3; J: TRBJ1-1; D: .; CDR3: CASSHYKGLEAFF; DNA: TGTGCCAGCAGCCATTACAAGGGACTTGAAGCTTTCTTT
size: .; V: TRBV24-1; J: TRBJ2-7; D: TRBD1; CDR3: CATSDTDRVRYF; DNA: TGTGCCACCAGTGATACCGACAGGGTCCGGTACTTC
size: .; V: TRBV19; J: TRBJ1-1; D: TRBD1; CDR3: CASTLRTGGFEAFF; DNA: TGTGCCAGTACCCTCAGGACAGGTGGCTTTGAAGCTTTCTTT
size: .; V: TRBV5-4; J: TRBJ2-4; D: .; CDR3: CASSWGDSKNIQYF; DNA: TGTGCCAGCAGCTGGGGAGATTCCAAAAACATTCAGTACTTC
size: .; V: TRBV19; J: TRBJ1-2; D: TRBD1; CDR3: CASRGGQGLDYGYTF; DNA: TGTGCCAGTAGAGGGGGACAGGGGTTGGACTATGGCTACACCTTC
size: .; V: TRBV7-9; J: TRBJ1-2; D: TRBD1; CDR3: CASRQTGATNYGYTF; DNA: TGTGCCAGCAGGCAAACAGGGGCCACTAACTATGGCTACACCTTC
size: .; V: TRBV6-5; J: TRBJ2-2; D: TRBD1; CDR3: CASSYLTGAPTGELFF; DNA: TGTGCCAGCAGTTACTTAACAGGGGCGCCCACCGGGGAGCTGTTTTTT
size: .; V: TRBV24-1; J: TRBJ2-1; D: TRBD2; CDR3: CATSDFLAGGPGVNEQFF; DNA: TGTGCCACCAGTGATTTCCTAGCGGGAGGGCCTGGCGTCAATGAGCAGTTCTTC
size: .; V: TRBV15; J: TRBJ1-2; D: TRBD1; CDR3: CATSRDRTGGYGYTF; DNA: TGTGCCACCAGCAGAGATAGGACAGGGGGTTACGGCTACACCTTC
size: .; V: TRBV25-1; J: TRBJ1-1; D: .; CDR3: CASSAQPRNTEAFF; DNA: TGTGCCAGCAGTGCGCAACCCAGAAACACTGAAGCTTTCTTT
size: .; V: TRBV6-6; J: TRBJ1-2; D: .; CDR3: CASSYGYYGYTF; DNA: TGTGCCAGCAGTTACGGGTACTACGGCTACACCTTC
size: .; V: TRBV6-6; J: TRBJ2-5; D: .; CDR3: CASSYRGRPAGETQYF; DNA: TGTGCCAGCAGTTACCGTGGACGGCCCGCGGGGGAGACCCAGTACTTC
size: .; V: TRBV6-6; J: TRBJ1-6; D: TRBD1; CDR3: CASSLPGQGDSPLHF; DNA: TGTGCCAGCAGTCTACCGGGACAGGGGGATTCACCCCTCCACTTT
size: .; V: TRBV5-4; J: TRBJ1-6; D: .; CDR3: CASSFLNSPLHF; DNA: TGTGCCAGCAGCTTCCTTAATTCACCCCTCCACTTT
size: few; V: TRBV19; J: TRBJ1-1; D: TRBD1; CDR3: CASSIRGTGGPMNTEAFF; DNA: TGTGCCAGTAGTATTAGGGGGACAGGGGGACCCATGAACACTGAAGCTTTCTTT
size: .; V: TRBV7-8; J: TRBJ1-2; D: TRBD1; CDR3: CASSSIGTGYYGYTF; DNA: TGTGCCAGCAGCTCCATAGGGACAGGGTATTATGGCTACACCTTC
size: .; V: TRBV20-1; J: TRBJ1-1; D: .; CDR3: CSATRATEAFF; DNA: TGCAGTGCTACCAGGGCCACTGAAGCTTTCTTT
size: few; V: TRBV18; J: TRBJ1-1; D: .; CDR3: CASSLIQGGAYTEAFF; DNA: TGTGCCAGCTCCCTCATCCAGGGAGGGGCTTACACTGAAGCTTTCTTT
size: .; V: TRBV5-1; J: TRBJ2-1; D: TRBD1; CDR3: CASSLTGTYNEQFF; DNA: TGCGCCAGCAGCCTGACAGGGACCTACAATGAGCAGTTCTTC
size: .; V: TRBV10-1; J: TRBJ2-2; D: TRBD2; CDR3: CASSLAGATGELFF; DNA: TGCGCCAGCAGCCTAGCGGGAGCCACCGGGGAGCTGTTTTTT
size: .; V: TRBV25-1; J: TRBJ2-1; D: TRBD2; CDR3: CASSAHLGREGQSNEQFF; DNA: TGTGCCAGCAGCGCTCACCTAGGTCGGGAGGGCCAGTCCAATGAGCAGTTCTTC
size: .; V: TRBV30; J: TRBJ1-3; D: .; CDR3: CAWSVQRGHTIYF; DNA: TGTGCCTGGAGTGTACAAAGGGGTCACACCATATATTTT
size: .; V: TRBV6-5; J: TRBJ1-1; D: .; CDR3: CASSKTDTEAFF; DNA: TGTGCCAGCAGCAAGACAGACACTGAAGCTTTCTTT
size: once; V: TRBV11-2; J: TRBJ1-6; D: .; CDR3: CASSGSQGNNSPLHF; DNA: TGTGCCAGCAGCGGGAGCCAGGGGAATAATTCACCCCTCCACTTT
size: .; V: TRBV10-2; J: TRBJ2-7; D: .; CDR3: CASRLGGTEQYF; DNA: TGCGCCAGCCGACTGGGGGGTACGGAGCAGTACTTC
size: .; V: TRBV19; J: TRBJ2-1; D: TRBD2; CDR3: CASSEGGQGSSGRNEQFF; DNA: TGTGCCAGTAGTGAGGGTGGTCAAGGGTCTAGCGGGAGGAATGAGCAGTTCTTC
size: .; V: TRBV10-1; J: TRBJ2-1; D: .; CDR3: CASRQGGAAREQFF; DNA: TGCGCCAGCAGACAGGGGGGGGCTGCCCGGGAGCAGTTCTTC
size: .; V: TRBV7-2; J: TRBJ2-7; D: TRBD2; CDR3: CASSLRTSGRQTYEQYF; DNA: TGTGCCAGCAGCTTACGGACTAGCGGGAGGCAGACCTACGAGCAGTACTTC
size: .; V: TRBV6-1; J: TRBJ1-6; D: .; CDR3: CASSEGGHWNSPLHF; DNA: TGTGCCAGCAGTGAAGGTGGACACTGGAATTCACCCCTCCACTTT
size: .; V: TRBV23-1; J: TRBJ2-6; D: .; CDR3: CASSQLTGTGANVLTF; DNA: TGCGCCAGCAGTCAACTCACAGGGACCGGGGCCAACGTCCTGACTTTC
size: .; V: TRBV18; J: TRBJ1-6; D: .; CDR3: CVTRGNNSPLHF; DNA: TGCGTAACCAGGGGAAATAATTCACCCCTCCACTTT